A selection of T cell receptor beta chains follows, all from one sample in a study of identical twins. MiXCR, applied by TCRdb to the 5' RACE reads, yields one record per CDR3 protein. The top ten hold roughly 7% of the sample, which has under 350,000 distinct CDR3 sequences, roughly 9% seen once. In addition, the sample was reused for a study of yellow fever vaccine responses in identical twins.

Sequenced material: CD8+ T cells sorted from blood. All receptors come from a woman between 18 and 30 years old in good health. Each CDR3 is given with its conserved first and last residue. Each record gives: clone size, V gene, CDR3 protein. Clone size is shown for a subset of rows, as once, few, many or a class of expanded clone.

many TRBV25-1 CASSIPGELFF
- TRBV20-1 CSASEAGLSYEQYF
many TRBV7-9 CASSMMTSGPKKETQYF
- TRBV4-2 CASSQAGSEQYF
many TRBV6-5 CASSYSPYNEQFF
many TRBV12-3/TRBV12-4 CASSHGYNEQFF
- TRBV27 CASSLVGGANEQFF
few TRBV11-3 CASSLRGQGDQQFF
many TRBV10-3 CAISESGTSGSRDTGELFF
many TRBV20-1 CSAQGLWGDIYEQYF
- TRBV2 CASAPGRTNEKLFF
few TRBV7-9 CASSLVGSGDSTQYF
- TRBV20-1 CSARDGGPTSGRVNEQFF
many TRBV4-3 CASSQEVGGGGNEQYF
many TRBV7-9 CASSPGTDNEQFF
few TRBV5-1 CASSALRTGVGEETQYF
many TRBV27 CASSLSGGPYEQYF
many TRBV7-8 CASTLPGLAYEQYF
many TRBV20-1 CSAPASSGDYNEQFF
few TRBV5-1 CASSLMGTSDWETQYF
- TRBV7-8 CASSVDRGAEAFF
few TRBV28 CASSWDRGADTQYF
many TRBV27 CASSWTGGNSPLHF
- TRBV7-2 CASSVLGRLDEQYF
few TRBV27 CASSFNRGGEQYF
- TRBV12-5 CASGTGGHYGYTF
once TRBV7-2 CASRGLASDEQFF
- TRBV29-1 CSATQDSYEQYF
few TRBV4-2 CASSQGWATDSYEQYF
- TRBV7-6 CASSPRGGPGGELFF